These 18 T cell receptor beta chains came from one sample sequenced in a study of blood T cells in healthy people across ages. Together with a sample-barcoded 5' primer, a J-beta primer mix was included in a second PCR lasting roughly 6 to 12 cycles. TCRdb passed the 5' RACE reads through MiXCR, listing each CDR3 protein once. The repertoire consists of 1,500,000 or so distinct CDR3 sequences, with approximately 39% occurring once and the leading ten covering over 3.5%. The specimen sequenced was blood. The receptors here all came from a woman under 30 in good health.

This chain uses TRBV20-1 with TRBJ2-7; 8 positions agree with TRBD2. Germline assignment: CDR1 DFQATT and CDR2 SNEGSKA (reference sequence). This CDR3 is 14 amino acids long. V lost 2 bases to trimming and J lost 5 bases; unmatched junction nucleotides: 8. The DNA for the CDR3 is TGCAGTGCTAGACCTCGGGAGGGTAGTGACGAGCAGTACTTC. Translation: CSARPREGSDEQYF.

The rearrangement links TRBV25-1 to TRBJ2-1, with D possibly being TRBD1 (5 bases). V was pared by 1 base and J by 0 bases, with 13 bases between. Germline V gene data show CDR1 as MGHDK and CDR2 as SYGVNS. There are 17 residues in the CDR3. The CDR3 region is CASSELGQGDSYNEQFF. The CDR3 nucleotides are TGTGCCAGCAGTGAATTGGGCCAAGGGGACTCCTACAATGAGCAGTTCTTC. Full variable domain (outside the CDR3, taken from reference TRBV25-1 and TRBJ2-1): EADIYQTPRYLVIGTGKKITLECSQTMGHDKMYWYQQDPGMELHLIHYSYGVNSTEKGDLSSESTVSRIRTEHFPLTLESARPSHTSQYLCASSELGQGDSYNEQFFGPGTRLTVL.

This clonotype was seen only once. The V gene is TRBV10-3, the J gene TRBJ2-5; D not resolved. Germline V lookup: CDR1 ENHRY, CDR2 SYGVKD. This CDR3 comprises 16 residues. Trimming pared 4 bases from V and 2 bases from J, leaving 17 bases between. The CDR3 bases are TGTGCCATCAGTGGCTCCTGGCGAGCAGCTCAAGAGACCCAGTACTTC. Protein sequence: CAISGSWRAAQETQYF.

The chain links TRBV14 to TRBJ2-1, with 10 bases matching TRBD1. From germline, CDR1 is SGHDN and CDR2 FVKESK. This CDR3 contains 18 residues. J was trimmed by 4 bases and V by 3 bases; bases with no gene match: 12. Here the CDR3 DNA reads TGTGCCAGCAGCCAGAGGACAGGGGGTGGATCTACGTACAATGAGCAGTTCTTC. Amino acids: CASSQRTGGGSTYNEQFF.

This clonotype was counted between two and nine times. The V and J genes are TRBV7-6 and TRBJ1-5; 7 bases are a match to TRBD1. The CDR3 is 14 residues long. V lost 5 bases and J lost 7; bases outside the gene matches: 8. Germline V gene data show CDR1 as SGHVS and CDR2 as FNYEAQ. The CDR3 reads CASSQTGREQPQHF. In nucleotides, the CDR3 is TGTGCCAGCAGCCAGACAGGGAGGGAACAGCCCCAGCATTTT.

The J gene is TRBJ2-3, the V gene TRBV29-1, with TRBD2 as a possible D gene (5 bases). In germline, CDR1 is SQVTM, CDR2 ANQGSEA. CDR3 length: 12 amino acids. Trimming left V 6 bases short and J 5 bases short, with 12 bases between. CDR3 amino acids: CSVTEEKDTQYF. The CDR3 nucleotides read TGCAGCGTCACGGAGGAAAAAGATACGCAGTATTTT.

The chain has TRBV7-9 and TRBJ2-3; 7 bases fit TRBD1. Per the germline V gene, CDR1 is SEHNR and CDR2 is FQNEAQ (reference sequence). The V segment lost 3 bases and the J segment 6 bases; nucleotides outside the gene matches: 6. This CDR3 contains 14 residues. CDR3 residues: CASSLISRGDTQYF. The CDR3 DNA is TGTGCCAGCAGCTTGATCTCCAGGGGGGATACGCAGTATTTT.

CDR3 region: CASSQETGVNYNSPLHF. Here the CDR3 DNA reads TGCGCCAGCAGCCAAGAGACAGGGGTTAACTATAATTCACCCCTCCACTTT. The chain employs TRBV4-3 and TRBJ1-6; 8 nucleotides match TRBD1. CDR1 and CDR2 from the germline V gene are LGHNA and YSLEER. J lost 3 bases, V lost 0 bases, and 4 bases had no gene match. The CDR3 is 17 residues long.

This chain uses TRBV6-1 with TRBJ1-1; D is undetermined. There are 15 residues in the CDR3. Germline V CDR1 and CDR2: MNHNS, SASEGT. V dropped 2 bases and J dropped 0 bases, with 10 bases sitting between them. DNA for the CDR3: TGTGCCAGCAGTGAAATACGGGCGTTGAACACTGAAGCTTTCTTT. It specifies CASSEIRALNTEAFF.

The chain uses TRBV6-1 and TRBJ1-6; TRBD1 agrees at 7 bases. Germline-derived CDR1 and CDR2 are MNHNS and SASEGT. This CDR3 is built from 14 residues. Trimming removed 4 bases from V and 10 bases from J; junction bases left unmatched: 7. In DNA, the CDR3 is TGTGCCAGCAGTGCGACAGGGAGGGGATCACCCCTCCACTTT. Translating gives CASSATGRGSPLHF.

The gene calls are TRBV4-1 and TRBJ1-2, with TRBD1 matching over 7 bases. Germline CDR1 is MGHRA and CDR2 is YSYEKL. CDR3 length equals 14 residues. The ends lost 1 base at V and 7 bases at J; junction bases unmatched: 6. In DNA, the CDR3 is TGCGCCAGCAGCCAAGTCGACAGGGCGGGTGGCTACACCTTC. Protein product: CASSQVDRAGGYTF.

This clonotype was picked up a small number of times. The chain couples TRBV7-2 to TRBJ2-1; 10 bases match TRBD2. V was pared by 1 base and J by 7 bases, with 4 bases of the junction left unmatched. Germline values: CDR1 SGHTA, CDR2 FQGNSA. This CDR3 region has 15 residues. As DNA, the CDR3 is TGTGCCAGCAGCTTAGTAACTAGCGGGACAAATGAGCAGTTCTTC. Amino acids: CASSLVTSGTNEQFF.

The J gene is TRBJ2-5, the V gene TRBV29-1; 8 bases line up with TRBD2. After removal of 5 bases from V and 11 bases from J, the junction contained 13 bases not matched to a gene. From germline, CDR1 is SQVTM and CDR2 ANQGSEA. The CDR3 sequence is 13 residues long. The CDR3 DNA follows: TGCAGCGTTTGGCCTAGCGGGCGAGATGAGCAGTACTTC. It translates to CSVWPSGRDEQYF.

This chain joins TRBV29-1 and TRBJ2-3; D perhaps matches TRBD2 (5 bases). This CDR3 region has 14 residues. Trimming cost V 7 bases and J 2 bases, with 16 bases left between them. Germline V CDR1 and CDR2: SQVTM, ANQGSEA. The CDR3 spells CSADKGLLTDTQYF. Here the CDR3 DNA reads TGCAGCGCTGACAAAGGACTCCTCACAGATACGCAGTATTTT.

This sequence joins TRBV5-5 and TRBJ2-6; 7 bases line up with TRBD1. CDR3 length equals 16 residues. Germline V CDR1 and CDR2: SGHKS, YYEKEE (reference sequence). Trimming cost V 3 bases and J 6 bases; bases outside gene matches: 9. The DNA for the CDR3 is TGTGCCAGCAGCTCCAGTGGACAGGTCCAGGCCAACGTCCTGACTTTC. As protein: CASSSSGQVQANVLTF.

This rearrangement joins TRBV27 to TRBJ2-6, with no clear D. The V end was cut by 8 bases, the J end by 1 base, with 15 bases between. Germline V CDR1 and CDR2: MNHEY, SMNVEV (reference sequence). There are 16 residues in the CDR3. This chain's CDR3 is CASGNGAGSGANVLTF. CDR3 DNA sequence: TGTGCCAGCGGAAATGGAGCTGGATCTGGGGCCAACGTCCTGACTTTC. The full variable domain, with the rest looked up from reference TRBV27 and TRBJ2-6, is EAQVTQNPRYLITVTGKKLTVTCSQNMNHEYMSWYRQDPGLGLRQIYYSMNVEVTDKGDVPEGYKVSRKEKRNFPLILESPSPNQTSLYFCASGNGAGSGANVLTFGAGSRLTVL.

At least ten counts were recorded for this clonotype. This chain connects TRBV21-1 to TRBJ1-2; the D call of TRBD1 is as the table states it, not checked on the DNA. TRBV21-1 is marked as a pseudogene. The CDR3 loop spans 19 amino acids. DNA of the CDR3: TGTGCCAGCAGCAAATCCCCACGGGACAGGGGTTGGCGTAACTATGGCTACACCTTC. Residues: CASSKSPRDRGWRNYGYTF.

The table lists this clonotype with a few counts. The chain carries TRBV9 and TRBJ1-2; TRBD1 matches at 8 bases. This CDR3 has 15 residues. V was clipped by 4 bases and J by 3 bases; unmatched bases: 8. The germline V gene has CDR1 SGDLS and CDR2 YYNGEE. CDR3 coding DNA: TGTGCCAGCAGCCCGGACAGGGAGGAAGACTATGGCTACACCTTC. Translated, it gives CASSPDREEDYGYTF.